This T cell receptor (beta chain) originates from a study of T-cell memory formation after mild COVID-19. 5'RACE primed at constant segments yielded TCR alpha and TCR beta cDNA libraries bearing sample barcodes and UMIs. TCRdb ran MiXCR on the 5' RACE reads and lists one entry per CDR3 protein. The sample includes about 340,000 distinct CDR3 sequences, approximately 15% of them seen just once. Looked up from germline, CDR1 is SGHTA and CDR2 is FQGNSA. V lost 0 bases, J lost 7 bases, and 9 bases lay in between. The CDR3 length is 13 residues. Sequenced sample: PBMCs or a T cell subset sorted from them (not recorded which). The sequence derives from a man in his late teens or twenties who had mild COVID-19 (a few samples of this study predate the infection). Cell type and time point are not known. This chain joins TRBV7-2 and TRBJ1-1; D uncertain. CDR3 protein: CASSLANAGEAFF. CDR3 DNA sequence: TGTGCCAGCAGCTTAGCCAACGCCGGTGAAGCTTTCTTT.